This T cell receptor (beta chain) was retrieved from a study of identifying expanded T cells in peripheral blood. With 5 bases removed from V and 0 bases from J, the gap between germline ends came to 8 bases. The CDR3 runs to 14 residues. Germline assignment: CDR1 SNHLY and CDR2 FYNNEI. This clone has just a few counts. Profiling relied on immunoSEQ multiplex PCR, and the TCRdb table lists in-frame clones only, not all of them. The sample carries under 130,000 clones, about 89% recorded once. The V call is TRBV2, the J call TRBJ1-5; D is uncertain. Sequencing was done on a sample of blood. The source is a person aged 18-70 years in good health. In nucleotides, the CDR3 is TGTGCCAGCAGTCGGCAAGGTAGCAATCAGCCCCAGCATTTT. Its translation is CASSRQGSNQPQHF.